This entry lists 10 T cell receptor beta chains sequenced from one sample in a study of control samples from healthy donors and cancer patients. TCRdb's table, derived via immunoSEQ multiplex PCR, lists solely in-frame clones and lacks some. The sample consists of about 100,000 clones, about 82% of them appearing once. Specimen: blood. These receptors were taken from a man aged 25-45 years in good health.

V is TRBV25-1 and J is TRBJ2-2, with D hard to call. CDR1 and CDR2 (germline): MGHDK, SYGVNS. The V end was cut by 8 bases, the J end by 6 bases, with 7 bases between. The CDR3 extends over 11 amino acids. The CDR3 is CASFWSGELFF. DNA of the CDR3: TGTGCCAGCTTTTGGTCCGGGGAGCTGTTTTTT.

The chain couples TRBV4-1 to TRBJ2-7; perhaps TRBD2 as D (6 bases). This CDR3 has 14 residues. Per the germline V gene, CDR1 is MGHRA and CDR2 is YSYEKL. V shed 1 base and J shed 3 bases, with 10 bases lying between them. CDR3 sequence: CASSQVLASYEQYF. In DNA form, the CDR3 reads TGCGCCAGCAGCCAAGTCCTAGCGAGCTACGAGCAGTACTTC.

This chain connects TRBV25-1 to TRBJ2-5; D is unclear. The CDR3 has 11 residues. Germline V gene data show CDR1 as MGHDK and CDR2 as SYGVNS. The V end lost 3 bases, the J end lost 5 bases, and 4 bases lay between the germline ends. The CDR3 here is CASSDFETQYF. CDR3 DNA: TGTGCCAGCAGTGATTTCGAGACCCAGTACTTC.

The chain is built from TRBV4-1 and TRBJ1-4; tentatively, D is TRBD1 (5 bases). This CDR3 is 14 amino acids long. Trimming removed 4 bases from V and 8 bases from J, with 14 bases in between. Germline CDR1 MGHRA, CDR2 YSYEKL. This chain's CDR3 is CASSPSEGREKLFF. DNA of the CDR3: TGCGCCAGCAGCCCCAGCGAGGGGCGGGAAAAACTGTTTTTT.

V is TRBV18 and J is TRBJ1-1; 9 nucleotides align to TRBD1. Germline CDR1 and CDR2: KGHSH and LQKENI. Trimming cost V 1 base and J 6 bases; bases outside gene matches: 3. The CDR3 covers 14 residues. CDR3 region: CASSPRTGGPEAFF. DNA for the CDR3: TGTGCCAGCTCACCACGTACAGGGGGCCCTGAAGCTTTCTTT.

There are a few counts of this clone. V is TRBV11-2 and J is TRBJ1-3; TRBD1 matches 7 bases. CDR3 length: 13 residues. V trimming: 3 bases; J trimming: 7 bases; junction bases outside the gene matches: 3. In germline, CDR1 is SGHAT, CDR2 FQNNGV. The CDR3: CASSLDRTNTIYF. CDR3 DNA sequence: TGTGCCAGCAGCTTGGACAGGACGAACACCATATATTTT.

The chain couples TRBV15 to TRBJ2-1; 10 nucleotides match TRBD2. Germline V gene lookup returns CDR1 LNHNV and CDR2 YYDKDF (reference sequence). J lost 11 bases, V lost 5 bases, and 6 bases had no gene match. The CDR3 consists of 13 residues. CDR3 sequence: CATSGRAGGQQFF. Here the CDR3 DNA reads TGTGCCACCAGCGGGCGAGCGGGGGGGCAGCAGTTCTTC. Together with reference TRBV15 and TRBJ2-1, the CDR3 gives the full variable domain: DAMVIQNPRYQVTQFGKPVTLSCSQTLNHNVMYWYQQKSSQAPKLLFHYYDKDFNNEADTPDNFQSRRPNTSFCFLDIRSPGLGDTAMYLCATSGRAGGQQFFGPGTRLTVL.

The chain is built from TRBV6-5 and TRBJ1-4; 7 bases line up with TRBD1. CDR1 is MNHEY, CDR2 SVGAGI, per germline. V lost 5 bases, J lost 4 bases, and 7 bases stayed unmatched. This CDR3 is built from 15 residues. DNA for the CDR3: TGTGCCAGCAGTCCCCGGACAGGCATTAATGAAAAACTGTTTTTT. Encoded protein: CASSPRTGINEKLFF.

The chain is built from TRBV4-1 and TRBJ1-2; TRBD1 matches at 10 bases. Germline V gene data show CDR1 as MGHRA and CDR2 as YSYEKL. The CDR3 is made up of 15 amino acids. Trimming at V came to 1 base and at J to 4 bases, leaving 3 bases not matched to a gene. The CDR3 region has the DNA TGCGCCAGCAGCCAAGTGGACAGGGGGTCCTATGGCTACACCTTC. It yields the protein CASSQVDRGSYGYTF.

The gene calls are TRBV7-3 and TRBJ2-3; 9 bases agree with TRBD2. This CDR3 region has 19 residues. The V gene end was trimmed by 1 base and the J gene end by 1 base; junction bases not matched to a gene: 12. Germline-derived CDR1 and CDR2 are SGHTA and FQGTGA. CDR3 nucleotides: TGTGCCAGCAGCTTAAGAGGTTCGGCGGGGGGGCTTGGCACAGATACGCAGTATTTT. This gives the protein CASSLRGSAGGLGTDTQYF. Combining the CDR3 with reference TRBV7-3 and TRBJ2-3 gives the whole variable domain GAGVSQTPSNKVTEKGKYVELRCDPISGHTALYWYRQSLGQGPEFLIYFQGTGAADDSGLPNDRFFAVRPEGSVSTLKIQRTERGDSAVYLCASSLRGSAGGLGTDTQYFGPGTRLTVL.